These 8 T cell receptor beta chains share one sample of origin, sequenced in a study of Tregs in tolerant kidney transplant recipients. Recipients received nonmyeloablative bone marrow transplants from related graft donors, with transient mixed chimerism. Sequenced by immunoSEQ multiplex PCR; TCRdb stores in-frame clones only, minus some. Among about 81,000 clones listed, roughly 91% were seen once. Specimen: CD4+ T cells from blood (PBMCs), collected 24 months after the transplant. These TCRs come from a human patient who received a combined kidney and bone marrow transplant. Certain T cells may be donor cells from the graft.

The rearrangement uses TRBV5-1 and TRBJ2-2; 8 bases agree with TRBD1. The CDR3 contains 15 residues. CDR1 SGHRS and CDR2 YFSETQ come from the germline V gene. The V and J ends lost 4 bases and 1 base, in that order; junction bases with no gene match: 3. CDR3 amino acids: CASSHGTGNTGELFF. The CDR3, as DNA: TGCGCCAGCAGCCACGGGACAGGGAACACCGGGGAGCTGTTTTTT. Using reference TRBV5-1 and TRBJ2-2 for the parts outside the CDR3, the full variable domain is KAGVTQTPRYLIKTRGQQVTLSCSPISGHRSVSWYQQTPGQGLQFLFEYFSETQRNKGNFPGRFSGRQFSNSRSEMNVSTLELGDSALYLCASSHGTGNTGELFFGEGSRLTVL.

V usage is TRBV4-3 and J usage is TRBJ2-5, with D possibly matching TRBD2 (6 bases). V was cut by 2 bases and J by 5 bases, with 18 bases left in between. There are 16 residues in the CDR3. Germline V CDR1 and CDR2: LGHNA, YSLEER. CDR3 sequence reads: CASSQTLARGGETQYF. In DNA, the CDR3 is TGCGCCAGCAGCCAAACCTTAGCGCGTGGGGGGGAGACCCAGTACTTC.

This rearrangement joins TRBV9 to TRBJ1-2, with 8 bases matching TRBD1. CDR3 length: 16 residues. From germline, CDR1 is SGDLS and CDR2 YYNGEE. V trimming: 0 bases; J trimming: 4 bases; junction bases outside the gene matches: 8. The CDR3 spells CASSVGAGGQVYGYTF. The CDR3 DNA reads TGTGCCAGCAGCGTAGGGGCAGGGGGCCAGGTCTATGGCTACACCTTC.

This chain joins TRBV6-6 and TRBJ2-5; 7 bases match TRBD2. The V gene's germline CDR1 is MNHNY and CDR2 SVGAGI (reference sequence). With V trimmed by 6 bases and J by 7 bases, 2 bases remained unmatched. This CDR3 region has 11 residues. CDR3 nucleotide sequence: TGTGCCAGCAGCCCGGGGGGGACCCAGTACTTC. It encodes CASSPGGTQYF.

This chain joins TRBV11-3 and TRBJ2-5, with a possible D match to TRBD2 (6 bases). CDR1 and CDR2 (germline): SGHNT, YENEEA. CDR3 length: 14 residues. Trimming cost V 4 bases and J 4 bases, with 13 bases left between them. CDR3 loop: CASSSSWDSETQYF. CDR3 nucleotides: TGTGCCAGCAGCTCTTCCTGGGACTCAGAGACCCAGTACTTC.

CDR3 region: CASSLVGSQETQYF. The CDR3 nucleotides read TGTGCCAGCAGCTTGGTTGGCAGCCAAGAGACCCAGTACTTC. The V call is TRBV5-6, the J call TRBJ2-5, with D unclear. CDR3 length: 14 residues. V was cut by 0 bases and J by 1 base, with 7 bases left in between. The germline gives CDR1 SGHDT, CDR2 YYEEEE.

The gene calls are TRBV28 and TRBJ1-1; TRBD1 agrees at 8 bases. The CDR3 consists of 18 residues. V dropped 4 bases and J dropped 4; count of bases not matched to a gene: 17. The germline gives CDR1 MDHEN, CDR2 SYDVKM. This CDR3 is CASSSAGQGGWRITEAFF. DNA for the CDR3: TGTGCCAGCAGTTCGGCAGGACAGGGCGGTTGGAGAATCACTGAAGCTTTCTTT.

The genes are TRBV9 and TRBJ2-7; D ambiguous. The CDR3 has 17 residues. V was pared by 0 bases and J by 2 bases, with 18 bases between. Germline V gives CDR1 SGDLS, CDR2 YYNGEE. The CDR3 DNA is TGTGCCAGCAGCGTAGGTACCGGGTGGTCCCCCACCTACGAGCAGTACTTC. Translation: CASSVGTGWSPTYEQYF.